Listed below are T cell receptor beta chains from one sample, sequenced in a study of blood T cells in healthy people across ages. Using its own MiXCR run on the 5' RACE reads, TCRdb lists one record per CDR3 protein. The sample holds 1.6 million or so distinct CDR3 sequences; almost 35% are singletons and the top ten take 11%. Source material: blood. These receptors all come from a woman aged 30 to 39 in good health. Each CDR3 is given with its conserved first and last residue. D genes are given only for firm matches. Clone size appears in some rows only: once, few, many, or a class for an expanded clone.

v_gene: TRBV5-1
j_gene: TRBJ2-5
d_gene: TRBD2
abundance: NA
CDR3nt: TGCGCCAGCAGGTGGGGACTAGCGCAAGAGACCCAGTACTTC
CDR3aa: CASRWGLAQETQYF

v_gene: TRBV6-6
j_gene: TRBJ2-1
d_gene: NA
abundance: many
CDR3nt: TGTGCCAGCAGTTCGGGCGATGAGCAGTTCTTC
CDR3aa: CASSSGDEQFF

v_gene: TRBV5-6
j_gene: TRBJ2-1
d_gene: TRBD2
abundance: NA
CDR3nt: TGTGCCAGCAGCTCTCGACTAGCGGGCGTTTCCTACAATGAGCAGTTCTTC
CDR3aa: CASSSRLAGVSYNEQFF

v_gene: TRBV27
j_gene: TRBJ2-3
d_gene: NA
abundance: few
CDR3nt: TGTGCCAGCAGTCCGCTAGTCGGGTCCGTCACAGATACGCAGTATTTT
CDR3aa: CASSPLVGSVTDTQYF

v_gene: TRBV7-9
j_gene: TRBJ2-5
d_gene: NA
abundance: NA
CDR3nt: TGTGCCAGCAGCTTAGTCTGGCAGGTCCAAGAGACCCAGTACTTC
CDR3aa: CASSLVWQVQETQYF

v_gene: TRBV5-1
j_gene: TRBJ2-3
d_gene: TRBD2
abundance: NA
CDR3nt: TGCGCCAGCACCGGGGGGTCAGGCATAGATACGCAGTATTTT
CDR3aa: CASTGGSGIDTQYF

v_gene: TRBV7-8
j_gene: TRBJ2-1
d_gene: NA
abundance: few
CDR3nt: TGTGCCAGCAGCCAATACGGTAATGAGCAGTTCTTC
CDR3aa: CASSQYGNEQFF

v_gene: TRBV20-1
j_gene: TRBJ2-5
d_gene: NA
abundance: few
CDR3nt: TGCAGTGCTAGCCGCGGGGTAAGAGAGACCCAGTACTTC
CDR3aa: CSASRGVRETQYF

v_gene: TRBV6-1
j_gene: TRBJ2-1
d_gene: TRBD2
abundance: NA
CDR3nt: TGTGCCAGCAGTGGGGGTGGAGCGGGGGGTCAAAGCTCCTACAATGAGCAGTTCTTC
CDR3aa: CASSGGGAGGQSSYNEQFF

v_gene: TRBV5-1
j_gene: TRBJ1-2
d_gene: NA
abundance: few
CDR3nt: TGCGCCAGCAGCTTGGGTACAGGGACCTACTATGGCTACACCTTC
CDR3aa: CASSLGTGTYYGYTF

v_gene: TRBV20-1
j_gene: TRBJ1-1
d_gene: NA
abundance: NA
CDR3nt: TGCAGTACTAGAGAGGGCCTCCTCTATGAAGCTTTCTTT
CDR3aa: CSTREGLLYEAFF

v_gene: TRBV20-1
j_gene: TRBJ2-7
d_gene: TRBD2
abundance: few
CDR3nt: TGCAGTGTAGGTCGCGGGAGAGACGAGCAGTACTTC
CDR3aa: CSVGRGRDEQYF

v_gene: TRBV24-1
j_gene: TRBJ2-5
d_gene: TRBD2
abundance: few
CDR3nt: TGTGCCACCAGTGATTCGGGGCGGGGGAGCTTCCAAGAGACCCAGTACTTC
CDR3aa: CATSDSGRGSFQETQYF

v_gene: TRBV4-1
j_gene: TRBJ1-2
d_gene: NA
abundance: few
CDR3nt: TGCGCCAGCAGCCGGTCACTCGGAGGGGTGAGAGACTATGGCTACACCTTC
CDR3aa: CASSRSLGGVRDYGYTF